This entry is about one T cell receptor beta chain. Its antigen is unidentified. Produced via immunoSEQ multiplex PCR; TCRdb's table is partial and in-frame only. This table holds 110,000 to 150,000 clones, 75% to 90% found once. The sample is drawn from a study of T cell responses to AZD1222 COVID-19 vaccine. The ends were cut back, 8 bases at V and 1 base at J, with 21 bases in the middle. The CDR3 covers 17 residues. Looked up from germline, CDR1 is SGHTS and CDR2 is YDEGEE. Study-wide findings and caveats: Repertoire samples came only from after the peak T cell response. The reported proportion of spike-specific TCRs targeting unmutated variant regions was nearly half. Regions 160-218 and 743-854 dominated among vaccine-associated CD4 TCRs spanning spike.

The sample was peripheral blood, taken on day 0 of AZD1222 vaccination. The sequence derives from an adult in good health. V usage is TRBV5-8 and J usage is TRBJ2-2; D assignment may be TRBD1 or TRBD2 (6 bases each). CDR3 protein: CARLPGGWRENTGELFF. CDR3 nucleotides: TGTGCCAGACTACCTGGGGGCTGGCGGGAGAACACCGGGGAGCTGTTTTTT.